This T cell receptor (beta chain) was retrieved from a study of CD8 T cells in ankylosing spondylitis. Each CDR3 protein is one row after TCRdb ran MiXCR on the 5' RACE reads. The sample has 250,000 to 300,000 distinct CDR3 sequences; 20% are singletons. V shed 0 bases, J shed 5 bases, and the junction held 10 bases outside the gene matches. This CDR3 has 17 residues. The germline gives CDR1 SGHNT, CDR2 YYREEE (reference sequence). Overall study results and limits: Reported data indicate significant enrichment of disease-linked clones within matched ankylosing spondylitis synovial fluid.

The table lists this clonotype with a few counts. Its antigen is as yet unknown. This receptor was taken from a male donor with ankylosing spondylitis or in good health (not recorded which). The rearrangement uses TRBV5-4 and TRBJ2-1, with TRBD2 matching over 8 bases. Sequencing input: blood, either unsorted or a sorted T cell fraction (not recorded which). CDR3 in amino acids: CASSLASGSRINNEQFF. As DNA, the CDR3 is TGTGCCAGCAGCTTGGCGAGCGGGAGTCGTATAAACAATGAGCAGTTCTTC.